The entry below describes one T cell receptor beta chain. Clones were read by immunoSEQ multiplex PCR, and TCRdb kept only the in-frame ones, dropping some. The sample yields approximately 220,000 clones, roughly 85% seen once. The data are from a study of blood T cell repertoires in COVID-19. The ends were cut back, 4 bases at V and 3 bases at J, with 13 bases in the middle. Germline assignment: CDR1 MNHNY and CDR2 SVGAGI (reference sequence). The CDR3 is 15 amino acids. The clonotype originates from a woman aged 40 to 50 with acute COVID-19. The chain has TRBV6-6 and TRBJ2-1, with D unclear. Sequencing was carried out using PBMCs or T cells enriched from blood (not recorded which). Here the CDR3 DNA reads TGTGCCAGCAGTTTTCTACAGTTAAACTACAATGAGCAGTTCTTC. Residues: CASSFLQLNYNEQFF.